A single sample is the source of the 16 T cell receptor beta chains below, sequenced in a study of blood T cell repertoires in COVID-19. The data were produced by immunoSEQ multiplex PCR, yet TCRdb's version contains in-frame clones alone and is incomplete. The table records 200,000 to 250,000 clones, over 70% of them present only once. The sequenced sample consisted of peripheral blood. These receptors were taken from an older woman with acute or convalescent COVID-19.

The rearrangement joins TRBV6-4 to TRBJ2-7; D is possibly TRBD2 (6 bases). Germline V lookup: CDR1 MRHNA, CDR2 SNTAGT. Trimming shortened V by 10 bases and J by 9 bases, and 22 bases separated the two germline ends. The CDR3 runs to 13 residues. In DNA, the CDR3 is TGTGCCACTGCGCGTGGGGGGAGCACAGGGCAGTACTTC. Amino acids: CATARGGSTGQYF.

This clone was found a few times. This chain uses TRBV5-1 with TRBJ2-7, with TRBD1 matching over 8 bases. From germline, CDR1 is SGHRS and CDR2 YFSETQ. The CDR3 is made up of 15 amino acids. Trimming cost V 2 bases and J 6 bases; bases outside gene matches: 10. In DNA form, the CDR3 reads TGCGCCAGCAGCTTCAATACCCCCGGACAGGGCGAGCAGTACTTC. Translated: CASSFNTPGQGEQYF. The whole variable domain, remainder taken from reference TRBV5-1 and TRBJ2-7, is KAGVTQTPRYLIKTRGQQVTLSCSPISGHRSVSWYQQTPGQGLQFLFEYFSETQRNKGNFPGRFSGRQFSNSRSEMNVSTLELGDSALYLCASSFNTPGQGEQYFGPGTRLTVT.

V is TRBV10-3 and J is TRBJ2-5; 14 bases are a match to TRBD2. Germline V CDR1 and CDR2: ENHRY, SYGVKD. CDR3 length equals 16 residues. V shed 3 bases and J 2 bases; nucleotides not matched to a gene: 2. The CDR3 coding sequence is TGTGCCATCAGTGAAGGACTAGCGGGGGGACAAGAGACCCAGTACTTC. It translates to CAISEGLAGGQETQYF.

The chain links TRBV20-1 to TRBJ2-5; D gene ambiguous. The germline CDR1 and CDR2 sequences are DFQATT and SNEGSKA (reference sequence). With 7 bases removed from V and 1 base from J, the gap between germline ends came to 7 bases. This CDR3 has 11 amino acids. The CDR3 protein is CSVLTQETQYF. The CDR3 nucleotides are TGCAGTGTACTAACCCAAGAGACCCAGTACTTC.

The chain employs TRBV9 and TRBJ2-3; 12 bases are shared with TRBD2. The germline CDR1 and CDR2 sequences are SGDLS and YYNGEE. The CDR3 is made up of 16 amino acids. V gave up 5 bases and J gave up 0 bases; unmatched junction bases: 4. The CDR3 bases are TGTGCCAGCAGTCGACTAGCGGGGGTAAGCACAGATACGCAGTATTTT. It encodes CASSRLAGVSTDTQYF.

On this clone itself: Other DNA sequences from this sample encode an identical CDR3 as well. This rearrangement joins TRBV18 to TRBJ1-5, with D unresolved. Germline CDR1 is KGHSH and CDR2 is LQKENI. The germline V and J ends were trimmed by 2 bases and 5 bases, with 7 bases remaining between them. This CDR3 spans 13 amino acids. CDR3 residues: CASSPGRDQPQHF. The CDR3, as DNA: TGTGCCAGCTCACCAGGGAGGGATCAGCCCCAGCATTTT. Using reference TRBV18 and TRBJ1-5 for the parts outside the CDR3, the full variable domain is NAGVMQNPRHLVRRRGQEARLRCSPMKGHSHVYWYRQLPEEGLKFMVYLQKENIIDESGMPKERFSAEFPKEGPSILRIQQVVRGDSAAYFCASSPGRDQPQHFGDGTRLSIL.

The chain carries TRBV7-2 and TRBJ2-7, with D perhaps TRBD1 (6 bases). Germline CDR1 reads SGHTA; CDR2 reads FQGNSA. Trimming left V 5 bases short and J 0 bases short, with 11 bases between. The CDR3 runs 14 residues. CDR3 in amino acids: CASSQDSLSYEQYF. CDR3 in DNA: TGTGCCAGCAGCCAGGACAGCCTCTCCTACGAGCAGTACTTC.

This sequence joins TRBV15 and TRBJ2-5; D possibly corresponds to TRBD1 (5 bases). Germline V gene lookup returns CDR1 LNHNV and CDR2 YYDKDF (reference sequence). V lost 0 bases to trimming and J lost 3 bases, with 11 bases between them. The CDR3 sequence is 15 residues long. CDR3 in amino acids: CATSRDLGREETQYF. Written as DNA, the CDR3 is TGTGCCACCAGCAGAGATCTCGGCAGGGAAGAGACCCAGTACTTC.

V gene TRBV6-2 or TRBV6-3 combines with J gene TRBJ2-7; TRBD2 matches 8 bases. Germline V gene lookup returns CDR1 MNHEY and CDR2 SVGEGT. V was clipped by 3 bases and J by 9 bases; unmatched bases: 16. The CDR3 totals 16 residues. The CDR3: CASSYFSLAGRIRQYF. The CDR3 region has the DNA TGTGCCAGCAGTTATTTCAGCCTAGCGGGTCGGATCAGGCAGTACTTC.

The chain links TRBV7-9 to TRBJ1-2; tentatively, D is TRBD1 (6 bases). Trimming pared 5 bases from V and 4 bases from J, leaving 8 bases between. Germline V gene data show CDR1 as SEHNR and CDR2 as FQNEAQ (reference sequence). The CDR3 has 12 amino acids. Here the CDR3 DNA reads TGTGCCAGCAGCGCAGGGGTCTATGGCTACACCTTC. Translated: CASSAGVYGYTF. Looking up the rest from reference TRBV7-9 and TRBJ1-2 gives the full variable domain: DTGVSQNPRHKITKRGQNVTFRCDPISEHNRLYWYRQTLGQGPEFLTYFQNEAQLEKSRLLSDRFSAERPKGSFSTLEIQRTEQGDSAMYLCASSAGVYGYTFGSGTRLTVV.

This clone has a single count. This CDR3 reads CASSQYPGVANTEAFF. The CDR3 DNA reads as TGCGCCAGCAGTCAGTACCCCGGGGTAGCCAACACTGAAGCTTTCTTT. The V call is TRBV4-3, the J call TRBJ1-1; no clear D gene. Trimming took 6 bases from V and 2 from J, leaving 19 bases between them. This CDR3 contains 16 residues. Germline CDR1 LGHNA, CDR2 YSLEER.

As DNA, the CDR3 is TGCGCCAGCAGCCTGGGGGTTGGGGGGAAAGCTAGCACAGATACGCAGTATTTT. It encodes CASSLGVGGKASTDTQYF. V and J are TRBV4-1 and TRBJ2-3, with a weak D call TRBD2 (6 bases). The V gene's germline CDR1 is MGHRA and CDR2 YSYEKL. Trimming shortened V by 4 bases and J by 0 bases, and 20 bases separated the two germline ends. The CDR3 length is 18 residues.

This clone was counted only a few times. The chain uses TRBV12-3 or TRBV12-4 and TRBJ1-2; D is ambiguous. Trimming shortened V by 4 bases and J by 4 bases, and 10 bases separated the two germline ends. This CDR3 comprises 13 residues. In DNA, the CDR3 is TGTGCCAGCAGTTCACGGGTGGGCTATGGCTACACCTTC. This gives the protein CASSSRVGYGYTF.

The chain joins TRBV6-5 to TRBJ2-3; TRBD2 might be the D (5 bases). Trimming shortened V by 7 bases and J by 1 base, and 15 bases separated the two germline ends. In germline, CDR1 is MNHEY, CDR2 SVGAGI. The CDR3 is 15 residues long. CDR3 protein: CASNPLSGGTDTQYF. In nucleotides, the CDR3 is TGTGCCAGCAACCCCCTCAGCGGCGGCACAGATACGCAGTATTTT.

The count of this clone is one. This rearrangement joins TRBV7-9 to TRBJ2-1; 9 positions agree with TRBD2. The CDR3 contains 15 residues. The V gene's germline CDR1 is SEHNR and CDR2 FQNEAQ (reference sequence). Trimming removed 5 bases from V and 5 bases from J; junction bases left unmatched: 7. CDR3 DNA: TGTGCCAGCAGCGTCACTAGCGGGTATAACAATGAGCAGTTCTTC. Translation: CASSVTSGYNNEQFF. The whole variable domain, filled in from reference TRBV7-9 and TRBJ2-1, reads DTGVSQNPRHKITKRGQNVTFRCDPISEHNRLYWYRQTLGQGPEFLTYFQNEAQLEKSRLLSDRFSAERPKGSFSTLEIQRTEQGDSAMYLCASSVTSGYNNEQFFGPGTRLTVL.

The chain recombines TRBV10-1 with TRBJ2-7; no clear D gene. Trimming took off 7 bases at V and 4 bases at J, with 14 bases between the two ends. The germline V gene encodes CDR1 WNHNN and CDR2 SYGVQD (reference sequence). The CDR3 length is 13 residues. As DNA, the CDR3 is TGCGCCAGCACCCAACTATCCGGTTACGAGCAGTACTTC. Translation gives CASTQLSGYEQYF.